These 14 T cell receptor beta chains originate from one sample sequenced in a study of beta chain features in type 1 diabetes. The investigators reverse transcribed all of the isolated RNA, so they sequenced expressed TCRB transcripts. Libraries were prepared by immunoSEQ multiplex PCR; TCRdb keeps only in-frame clonotypes and omits some of them. The table includes around 340,000 clones, about 19% detected once. Sequences were obtained from naive CD4+ T cells from blood. These receptors were taken from a woman aged 18-29 years in good health.

This clone showed up just a few times. The chain is built from TRBV6-1 and TRBJ2-7; possibly TRBD1 for D (5 bases). Trimming cost V 4 bases and J 5 bases, with 18 bases left between them. CDR3 length: 15 amino acids. Germline CDR1 and CDR2: MNHNS and SASEGT. The CDR3 coding sequence is TGTGCCAGCAGTGGCCGACAGCTCATAAAGAACGAGCAGTACTTC. Amino acids: CASSGRQLIKNEQYF.

J is TRBJ2-7 and V is TRBV21-1; the DNA was not compared with TRBD1, the D call given in the table. TRBV21-1 is shown as a pseudogene. This CDR3 comprises 16 residues. The CDR3 DNA is TGTGCCAGCAGCAAAGGGACAGGGACGGTGGCTGGAGAGCAGTACTTC. Protein: CASSKGTGTVAGEQYF.

This clone has a handful of counts. This chain connects TRBV7-2 to TRBJ2-2; 8 nucleotides match TRBD1. The V gene end was trimmed by 4 bases and the J gene end by 6 bases; junction bases not matched to a gene: 7. The length of the CDR3 is 15 residues. Germline V CDR1 and CDR2: SGHTA, FQGNSA. The CDR3: CASSSRGQFSGELFF. The CDR3 nucleotides are TGTGCCAGCAGCTCCAGGGGGCAATTTTCCGGGGAGCTGTTTTTT. Together with reference TRBV7-2 and TRBJ2-2, the CDR3 gives the full variable domain: GAGVSQSPSNKVTEKGKDVELRCDPISGHTALYWYRQSLGQGLEFLIYFQGNSAPDKSGLPSDRFSAERTGGSVSTLTIQRTQQEDSAVYLCASSSRGQFSGELFFGEGSRLTVL.

V gene TRBV4-3 combines with J gene TRBJ2-1; tentatively, D is TRBD1 (6 bases). Trimming took off 0 bases at V and 10 bases at J, with 19 bases between the two ends. Germline V gene data show CDR1 as LGHNA and CDR2 as YSLEER. This CDR3 region has 16 residues. CDR3 in DNA: TGCGCCAGCAGCCAAGAGGCTTTGTCCCGAGGGGGAGAGCAGTTCTTC. Its protein product is CASSQEALSRGGEQFF.

The chain is built from TRBV5-1 and TRBJ2-1; TRBD1 matches 11 bases. From germline, CDR1 is SGHRS and CDR2 YFSETQ. V lost 3 bases, J lost 4 bases, and 3 bases stayed unmatched. The CDR3 runs 15 residues. In nucleotides, the CDR3 is TGCGCCAGCAGCTCAGGGACAGGGGGGTACAATGAGCAGTTCTTC. Amino acid sequence: CASSSGTGGYNEQFF.

The chain combines TRBV30 with TRBJ2-3; 14 bases align to TRBD2. The J segment lost 2 bases and the V segment lost 4 bases, leaving 11 bases of the junction unmatched. This CDR3 is 18 amino acids long. Germline values: CDR1 GTSNPN, CDR2 SVGIG (reference sequence). Here the CDR3 reads CAWTRRRTSGGPTDTQYF. CDR3 nucleotide sequence: TGTGCCTGGACCCGCCGGCGGACTAGCGGGGGGCCCACAGATACGCAGTATTTT. Combining the CDR3 with reference TRBV30 and TRBJ2-3 gives the whole variable domain SQTIHQWPATLVQPVGSPLSLECTVEGTSNPNLYWYRQAAGRGLQLLFYSVGIGQISSEVPQNLSASRPQDRQFILSSKKLLLSDSGFYLCAWTRRRTSGGPTDTQYFGPGTRLTVL.

The chain combines TRBV4-1 with TRBJ2-1; 14 bases line up with TRBD2. The CDR3 consists of 17 residues. Germline V gene data show CDR1 as MGHRA and CDR2 as YSYEKL. Losses at the gene ends were 4 bases for V and 4 bases for J; bases not matched to a gene: 6. The CDR3: CASSLPRLAGGYNEQFF. CDR3 bases: TGCGCCAGCAGCCTTCCTCGACTAGCGGGAGGGTACAATGAGCAGTTCTTC.

This chain links TRBV2 with TRBJ2-5; TRBD1 matches at 10 bases. The CDR3 is 14 amino acids. Germline V lookup: CDR1 SNHLY, CDR2 FYNNEI. The trim removed 10 bases at V and 4 bases at J, leaving 9 bases unmatched. The CDR3 loop is CATVYDRGRETQYF. In DNA form, the CDR3 reads TGTGCCACCGTATACGACAGGGGGCGAGAGACCCAGTACTTC.

This clone appeared a few times. The V gene is TRBV10-3, the J gene TRBJ2-3, with D possibly TRBD1 on 5 matching bases. Per germline, CDR1 ENHRY and CDR2 SYGVKD. The CDR3 contains 13 residues. V gave up 3 bases and J gave up 3 bases, with 7 bases separating them. The CDR3 DNA reads as TGTGCCATCAGTGATGACAGTACAGATACGCAGTATTTT. Its protein is CAISDDSTDTQYF.

V and J are TRBV11-3 and TRBJ2-7, with TRBD2 identical over 8 bases. The CDR3 loop spans 15 amino acids. V gave up 4 bases and J gave up 2 bases; unmatched junction bases: 7. From germline, CDR1 is SGHNT and CDR2 YENEEA. The CDR3 loop is CASSSGTSRPYEQYF. The CDR3 DNA is TGTGCCAGCAGCTCCGGGACTAGTCGGCCCTACGAGCAGTACTTC.

This rearrangement joins TRBV30 to TRBJ1-2; D may be TRBD1 (5 bases). Germline V gene data show CDR1 as GTSNPN and CDR2 as SVGIG (reference sequence). V gave up 0 bases and J gave up 7 bases, with 12 bases separating them. This CDR3 region has 13 residues. The CDR3 DNA is TGTGCCTGGAGTGTACGTGGGGCGCGTGGCTACACCTTC. As protein: CAWSVRGARGYTF.

This clone was seen only a few times. The rearrangement uses TRBV5-4 and TRBJ2-2; D is perhaps TRBD1 (5 bases). Germline lookup yields CDR1 SGHNT and CDR2 YYREEE (reference sequence). Trimming took 0 bases from V and 7 from J, leaving 16 bases between them. CDR3 length: 16 amino acids. The CDR3 protein is CASSLEGFSSDGELFF. CDR3 DNA sequence: TGTGCCAGCAGCTTGGAGGGGTTCTCTTCCGACGGGGAGCTGTTTTTT.

This clone was seen more than once but under ten times. The chain carries TRBV19 and TRBJ2-1; TRBD2 agrees at 9 bases. The junction had 16 bases not matched to a gene; V was cut back by 4 bases and J by 15 bases. The CDR3 covers 15 residues. The V gene's germline CDR1 is LNHDA and CDR2 SQIVND (reference sequence). As DNA, the CDR3 is TGTGCCAGTAGTAAAATCGAGGCGGGAGGGGCGAGTGCGTTCTTC. Translating it yields CASSKIEAGGASAFF.

The sample holds a few counts of this clone. The rearrangement uses TRBV4-2 and TRBJ2-2; 7 bases match TRBD2. In germline, CDR1 is LGHNA, CDR2 YNFKEQ. The CDR3 has 18 residues. V gave up 2 bases and J gave up 2 bases; unmatched junction bases: 11. Here the CDR3 DNA reads TGTGCCAGCAGCCAACCGGCTAGCGGATCTTTTAACACCGGGGAGCTGTTTTTT. Its translation is CASSQPASGSFNTGELFF.